The source of this T cell receptor (beta chain) is a study of response to subunit inactivated influenza vaccine. Study results and caveats: With each seasonal influenza vaccination, the authors suggested, few new T cells are recruited.

Using its own MiXCR run on the RT-PCR reads, TCRdb lists one record per CDR3 protein. The data hold 490,000 or so distinct CDR3 sequences, with around 8% observed a single time. The sample holds many counts of this clonotype. Its specificity is not known. The source was PBMCs from blood, collected roughly 24 months after vaccination. The sequence was collected from a man aged 45 to 75 who received an inactivated influenza vaccine.

The CDR3 coding sequence is TGCGCCAGCAGCCTGAGTGGGTTAAACTATGGCTACACCTTC. It translates to CASSLSGLNYGYTF. The rearrangement links TRBV5-1 to TRBJ1-2, with no clear D. The V end was cut by 4 bases, the J end by 2 bases, with 12 bases between. This CDR3 is built from 14 residues. Germline V gives CDR1 SGHRS, CDR2 YFSETQ.